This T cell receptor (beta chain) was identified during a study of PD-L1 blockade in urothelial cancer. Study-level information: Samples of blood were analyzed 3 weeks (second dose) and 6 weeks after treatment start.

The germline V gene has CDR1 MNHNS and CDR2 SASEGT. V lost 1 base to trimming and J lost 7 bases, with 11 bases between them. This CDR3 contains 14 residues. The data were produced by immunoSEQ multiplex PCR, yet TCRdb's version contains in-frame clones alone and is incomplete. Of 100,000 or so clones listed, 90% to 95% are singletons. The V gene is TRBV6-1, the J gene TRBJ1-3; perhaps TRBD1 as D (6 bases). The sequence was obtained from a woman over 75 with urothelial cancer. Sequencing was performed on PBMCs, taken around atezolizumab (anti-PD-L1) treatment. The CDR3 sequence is CASSEVAGVNTIYF. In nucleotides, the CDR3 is TGTGCCAGCAGTGAAGTTGCAGGGGTGAACACCATATATTTT.